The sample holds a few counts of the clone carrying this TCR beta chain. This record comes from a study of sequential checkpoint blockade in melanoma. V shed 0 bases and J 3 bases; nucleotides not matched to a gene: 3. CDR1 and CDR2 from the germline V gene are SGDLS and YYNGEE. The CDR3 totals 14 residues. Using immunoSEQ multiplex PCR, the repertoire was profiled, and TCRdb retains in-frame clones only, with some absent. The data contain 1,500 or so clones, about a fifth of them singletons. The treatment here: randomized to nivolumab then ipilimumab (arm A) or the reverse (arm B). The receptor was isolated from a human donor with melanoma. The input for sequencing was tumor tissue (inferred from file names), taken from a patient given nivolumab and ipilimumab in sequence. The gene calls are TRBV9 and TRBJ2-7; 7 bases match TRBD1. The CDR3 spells CASSVVGDSYEQYF. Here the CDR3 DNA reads TGTGCCAGCAGCGTAGTAGGGGACAGCTACGAGCAGTACTTC. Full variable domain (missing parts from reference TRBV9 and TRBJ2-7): DSGVTQTPKHLITATGQRVTLRCSPRSGDLSVYWYQQSLDQGLQFLIQYYNGEERAKGNILERFSAQQFPDLHSELNLSSLELGDSALYFCASSVVGDSYEQYFGPGTRLTVT.